A single T cell receptor beta chain is shown here with its context. Produced via immunoSEQ multiplex PCR; TCRdb's table is partial and in-frame only. Among fewer than 75,000 clones listed, around nine tenths were seen once. This sample was included in a study of technical replicates of blood from a few donors. Germline values: CDR1 MNHNS, CDR2 SASEGT. This CDR3 spans 15 amino acids. V trimming: 0 bases; J trimming: 12 bases; junction bases outside the gene matches: 12. The sequence derives from a human donor in good health. Some clones in this sample may be carry-over from other donors' samples. V and J are TRBV6-1 and TRBJ1-2; 8 nucleotides line up with TRBD1. Material: PBMCs. CDR3 coding DNA: TGTGCCAGCAGTGAAGCGGGAGCAGGGGGCTCAGGAGACACCTTC. Translation: CASSEAGAGGSGDTF.